The 25 T cell receptor beta chains presented below share a single source sample, sequenced in a study of naive and memory T cell subsets. Two oligonucleotides, mixed equimolar, formed the beta constant-region primer covering TRBC1 and TRBC2. Nested alpha and beta constant-region primers with the SP2 primer drove four PCR rounds on ligated cDNA. TCRdb reprocessed the UMI-ligation and nested PCR reads via MiXCR and lists one record per CDR3 protein. The table shows 130,000 or so distinct CDR3 sequences, with 36% occurring only once. The sample taken for sequencing was central memory CD4+ T cells from blood. The receptors derive from a human donor in good health.

V is TRBV18 and J is TRBJ2-1; 15 nucleotides match TRBD2. Germline trimming cut 4 bases from V and 7 bases from J; bases unmatched to any gene: 8. The CDR3 is 17 residues long. Germline assignment: CDR1 KGHSH and CDR2 LQKENI. The chain's CDR3 is CASSRTSGRASSNEQFF. The CDR3, as DNA: TGTGCCAGCTCACGGACTAGCGGGAGGGCCAGTAGTAATGAGCAGTTCTTC.

The chain employs TRBV7-2 and TRBJ2-5, with 11 bases identical to TRBD1. Per germline, CDR1 SGHTA and CDR2 FQGNSA. The trim removed 3 bases at V and 1 base at J, leaving 7 bases unmatched. This CDR3 region has 17 residues. The CDR3 protein is CASSFFPGQGGQETQYF. The CDR3, as DNA: TGTGCCAGCAGCTTCTTCCCGGGACAGGGGGGCCAAGAGACCCAGTACTTC.

This clonotype came up a few times. V is TRBV6-6 and J is TRBJ1-3; D not resolved. This CDR3 has 19 residues. The ends were cut back, 2 bases at V and 0 bases at J, with 20 bases in the middle. Looked up from germline, CDR1 is MNHNY and CDR2 is SVGAGI (reference sequence). CDR3 region: CASSYTGSASARSGNTIYF. CDR3 coding DNA: TGTGCCAGCAGTTACACCGGGTCAGCCAGTGCTCGCTCTGGAAACACCATATATTTT.

V and J are TRBV20-1 and TRBJ2-1, with 9 positions matching TRBD2. The CDR3 runs 16 residues. J was trimmed by 1 base and V by 3 bases; bases with no gene match: 7. Germline-derived CDR1 and CDR2 are DFQATT and SNEGSKA (reference sequence). CDR3 amino acids: CSASGLLAGSYNEQFF. The CDR3 DNA is TGCAGTGCTAGCGGCTTACTAGCGGGTTCCTACAATGAGCAGTTCTTC.

In this sample, this clonotype turned up once. The chain uses TRBV28 and TRBJ1-5; 7 positions match TRBD1. Per the germline V gene, CDR1 is MDHEN and CDR2 is SYDVKM. V was clipped by 4 bases and J by 0 bases; unmatched bases: 3. The CDR3 totals 15 residues. The CDR3, as DNA: TGTGCCAGCAGTTACACAGGGGTTAGCAATCAGCCCCAGCATTTT. Translating it yields CASSYTGVSNQPQHF.

This clonotype was seen more than once but under ten times. The rearrangement joins TRBV11-2 to TRBJ1-5, with D possibly TRBD1 on 6 matching bases. CDR3 size: 13 residues. V lost 3 bases to trimming and J lost 5 bases, with 8 bases between them. Per the germline V gene, CDR1 is SGHAT and CDR2 is FQNNGV. The CDR3 reads CASSFNRDQPQHF. The CDR3 DNA reads TGTGCCAGCAGCTTTAACAGGGATCAGCCCCAGCATTTT.

V gene TRBV5-4 combines with J gene TRBJ2-3, with no clear D. The ends were cut back, 4 bases at V and 6 bases at J, with 12 bases in the middle. CDR3 length equals 13 residues. CDR1 is SGHNT, CDR2 YYREEE, per germline (reference sequence). CDR3 bases: TGTGCCAGCAGCCCACCTTCCCATGATACGCAGTATTTT. Its translation is CASSPPSHDTQYF.

The V call is TRBV5-1, the J call TRBJ2-1, with 14 bases lining up with TRBD2. This CDR3 contains 19 residues. The V gene's germline CDR1 is SGHRS and CDR2 YFSETQ. V lost 4 bases to trimming and J lost 5 bases; unmatched junction nucleotides: 14. CDR3 DNA: TGCGCCAGCAGCCCCTATCCCGGGACTAGCGGGAGTAAGAACAATGAGCAGTTCTTC. Translation: CASSPYPGTSGSKNNEQFF.

The table lists this clonotype with a few counts. The chain combines TRBV20-1 with TRBJ1-3; D is uncertain. Germline V gives CDR1 DFQATT, CDR2 SNEGSKA (reference sequence). This CDR3 spans 15 amino acids. Trimming left V 5 bases short and J 6 bases short, with 20 bases between. CDR3 amino acids: CSALERARAPNTIYF. CDR3 DNA: TGCAGTGCTCTAGAGCGGGCACGAGCCCCAAACACCATATATTTT.

The chain recombines TRBV4-2 with TRBJ2-5; D is perhaps TRBD2 (5 bases). The V gene's germline CDR1 is LGHNA and CDR2 YNFKEQ. This CDR3 spans 15 amino acids. V shed 4 bases and J shed 3 bases, with 15 bases lying between them. The CDR3 loop is CASSPRRGIKETQYF. CDR3 coding DNA: TGTGCCAGCAGCCCCCGTCGGGGAATCAAAGAGACCCAGTACTTC.

The genes are TRBV28 and TRBJ2-3, with D possibly TRBD1 on 5 matching bases. Per the germline V gene, CDR1 is MDHEN and CDR2 is SYDVKM. The germline V and J ends were trimmed by 0 bases and 6 bases, with 13 bases remaining between them. The CDR3 totals 15 residues. CDR3 DNA: TGTGCCAGCAGTTTATGGTCCAGGGTCGGTGATACGCAGTATTTT. It yields the protein CASSLWSRVGDTQYF.

This clonotype was observed a single time. The V and J genes are TRBV28 and TRBJ2-3, with 8 bases fitting TRBD2. With 5 bases clipped from V and 6 bases from J, the junction kept 16 bases outside the gene matches. There are 17 residues in the CDR3. Germline V lookup: CDR1 MDHEN, CDR2 SYDVKM. CDR3 amino acids: CASSPWAAGVLSDTQYF. DNA of the CDR3: TGTGCCAGCAGTCCCTGGGCAGCGGGAGTTTTATCCGATACGCAGTATTTT.

V and J are TRBV12-3 or TRBV12-4 and TRBJ1-1; TRBD1 matches 8 bases. The CDR3 is made up of 13 amino acids. The V gene end was trimmed by 6 bases and the J gene end by 4 bases; junction bases not matched to a gene: 4. CDR3 in amino acids: CASSPGQGTEAFF. The DNA for the CDR3 is TGTGCCAGCAGCCCAGGACAGGGCACTGAAGCTTTCTTT.

The V gene is TRBV6-2 or TRBV6-3, the J gene TRBJ2-3, with 7 bases lining up with TRBD2. Unmatched junction bases numbered 7, after V lost 7 bases and J lost 6 bases. Germline loops: CDR1 MNHEY, CDR2 SVGEGT. The CDR3 runs to 13 residues. The CDR3 protein is CASTSGPIDTQYF. The CDR3 nucleotides are TGTGCCAGCACTAGCGGACCCATTGATACGCAGTATTTT.

This rearrangement joins TRBV18 to TRBJ2-5; D is undetermined. V was pared by 2 bases and J by 4 bases, with 8 bases between. The CDR3 totals 13 residues. Germline-derived CDR1 and CDR2 are KGHSH and LQKENI. CDR3 bases: TGTGCCAGCTCACCAGGGCCCCGAGAGACCCAGTACTTC. This sequence encodes CASSPGPRETQYF.

The chain combines TRBV7-9 with TRBJ2-1; D gene unclear. The CDR3 runs to 16 residues. V lost 2 bases and J 0 bases, leaving 11 bases between the germline ends. From germline, CDR1 is SEHNR and CDR2 FQNEAQ (reference sequence). CDR3: CASSLTRTVSYNEQFF. DNA of the CDR3: TGTGCCAGCAGCTTAACCCGGACCGTCTCCTACAATGAGCAGTTCTTC.

This clonotype was observed a handful of times. This sequence joins TRBV27 and TRBJ2-3; 8 nucleotides align to TRBD2. V trimming: 3 bases; J trimming: 4 bases; junction bases outside the gene matches: 3. Germline CDR1 MNHEY, CDR2 SMNVEV (reference sequence). The CDR3 consists of 14 residues. The CDR3 reads CASSLGREADTQYF. The CDR3 nucleotides read TGTGCCAGCAGTTTGGGGCGGGAGGCAGATACGCAGTATTTT.

This clonotype has a handful of counts. The V gene is TRBV25-1, the J gene TRBJ2-1; TRBD2 matches at 9 bases. The V gene end was trimmed by 0 bases and the J gene end by 2 bases; junction bases not matched to a gene: 8. The CDR3 is made up of 18 amino acids. Looked up from germline, CDR1 is MGHDK and CDR2 is SYGVNS. CDR3 in DNA: TGTGCCAGCAGTGAATATTCGAGACTAGCGGTCCCCTACAATGAGCAGTTCTTC. Translated, it gives CASSEYSRLAVPYNEQFF. Variable domain in full (rest from reference TRBV25-1 and TRBJ2-1): EADIYQTPRYLVIGTGKKITLECSQTMGHDKMYWYQQDPGMELHLIHYSYGVNSTEKGDLSSESTVSRIRTEHFPLTLESARPSHTSQYLCASSEYSRLAVPYNEQFFGPGTRLTVL.

The chain uses TRBV2 and TRBJ2-5; D perhaps matches TRBD2 (6 bases). Trimming cost V 6 bases and J 2 bases, with 13 bases left between them. Germline V gene sequence: CDR1 SNHLY, CDR2 FYNNEI. This CDR3 spans 14 amino acids. The CDR3 protein is CASRGEVTQETQYF. DNA of the CDR3: TGTGCCAGCAGGGGGGAGGTCACACAAGAGACCCAGTACTTC. The full variable domain, with the rest looked up from reference TRBV2 and TRBJ2-5, is EPEVTQTPSHQVTQMGQEVILRCVPISNHLYFYWYRQILGQKVEFLVSFYNNEISEKSEIFDDQFSVERPDGSNFTLKIRSTKLEDSAMYFCASRGEVTQETQYFGPGTRLLVL.

This clonotype has more than one count but fewer than ten. This chain links TRBV27 with TRBJ1-6, with D unclear. Germline V gene data show CDR1 as MNHEY and CDR2 as SMNVEV (reference sequence). V dropped 6 bases and J dropped 7 bases, with 7 bases sitting between them. This CDR3 is built from 12 residues. The CDR3 bases are TGTGCCAGCAGGATCAGCAATTCACCCCTCCACTTT. Translated, it gives CASRISNSPLHF.

The gene calls are TRBV20-1 and TRBJ2-7, with D tentatively TRBD1 (6 bases). The germline CDR1 and CDR2 sequences are DFQATT and SNEGSKA (reference sequence). The CDR3 covers 13 residues. The V end lost 2 bases, the J end lost 2 bases, and 10 bases lay between the germline ends. CDR3: CSARRDTPYEQYF. The CDR3 DNA reads TGCAGTGCTAGACGGGACACGCCCTACGAGCAGTACTTC.

The V gene is TRBV12-3 or TRBV12-4, the J gene TRBJ1-6; the D gene is possibly TRBD1 (6 bases). V was cut by 5 bases and J by 8 bases, with 13 bases left in between. The CDR3 spans 14 residues. The CDR3 is CASSNWTDYSPLHF. DNA of the CDR3: TGTGCCAGCAGTAATTGGACAGACTATTCACCCCTCCACTTT.

The chain carries TRBV5-1 and TRBJ2-7; D is possibly TRBD2 (6 bases). The CDR3 runs 16 residues. Germline V lookup: CDR1 SGHRS, CDR2 YFSETQ. Trimming shortened V by 4 bases and J by 5 bases, and 22 bases separated the two germline ends. The CDR3 reads CASSRGGPALRDEQYF. CDR3 nucleotides: TGCGCCAGCAGCCGAGGAGGGCCGGCCCTCCGTGACGAGCAGTACTTC.

In its sample, this clonotype was seen a few times. The chain carries TRBV5-4 and TRBJ2-1; possible D gene TRBD2, 6 bases. This CDR3 contains 12 residues. CDR1 is SGHNT and CDR2 is YYREEE in the germline V gene (reference sequence). Trimming took 0 bases from V and 10 from J, leaving 8 bases between them. The CDR3 here is CASSLAGGEQFF. CDR3 nucleotide sequence: TGTGCCAGCAGCTTGGCTGGGGGGGAGCAGTTCTTC.

The chain employs TRBV24-1 and TRBJ2-7, with no clear D. Germline lookup yields CDR1 KGHDR and CDR2 SFDVKD. V was shortened by 5 bases and J by 12 bases, with 13 bases between the two germline ends. The CDR3 contains 11 residues. CDR3 coding DNA: TGTGCCACCAGTGTTGGGCAAAGGATGTACTTC. It yields the protein CATSVGQRMYF.